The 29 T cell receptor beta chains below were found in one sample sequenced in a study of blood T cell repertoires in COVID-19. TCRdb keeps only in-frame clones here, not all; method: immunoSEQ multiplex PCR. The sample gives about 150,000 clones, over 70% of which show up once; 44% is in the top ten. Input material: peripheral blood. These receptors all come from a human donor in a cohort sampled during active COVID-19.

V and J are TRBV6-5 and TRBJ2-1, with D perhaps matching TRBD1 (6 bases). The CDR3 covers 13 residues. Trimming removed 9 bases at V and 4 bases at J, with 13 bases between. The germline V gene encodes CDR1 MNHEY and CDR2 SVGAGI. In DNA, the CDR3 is TGTGCCAGTAAGGGGGAGTTTTACAATGAGCAGTTCTTC. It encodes CASKGEFYNEQFF.

The DNA of the CDR3 is TGCGCCAGCAGCCAAGATAGGGCTAGCGGGGTCTACGAGCAGTACTTC. Translation: CASSQDRASGVYEQYF. The genes are TRBV4-3 and TRBJ2-7; TRBD2 matches at 9 bases. This CDR3 spans 16 amino acids. The junction had 6 bases not matched to a gene; V was cut back by 0 bases and J by 3 bases. The germline V gene has CDR1 LGHNA and CDR2 YSLEER.

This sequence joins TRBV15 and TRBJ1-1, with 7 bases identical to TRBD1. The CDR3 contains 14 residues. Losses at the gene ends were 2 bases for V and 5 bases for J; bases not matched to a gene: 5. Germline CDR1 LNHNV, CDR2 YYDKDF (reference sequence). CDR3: CATSRRQGVTEAFF. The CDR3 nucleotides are TGTGCCACCAGCAGACGACAGGGTGTGACTGAAGCTTTCTTT. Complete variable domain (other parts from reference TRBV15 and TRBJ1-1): DAMVIQNPRYQVTQFGKPVTLSCSQTLNHNVMYWYQQKSSQAPKLLFHYYDKDFNNEADTPDNFQSRRPNTSFCFLDIRSPGLGDTAMYLCATSRRQGVTEAFFGQGTRLTVV.

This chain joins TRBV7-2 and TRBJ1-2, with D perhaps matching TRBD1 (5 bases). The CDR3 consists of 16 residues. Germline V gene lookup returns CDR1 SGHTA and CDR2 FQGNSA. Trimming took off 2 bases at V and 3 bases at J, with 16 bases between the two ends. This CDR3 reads CASSLRLAGQDYGYTF. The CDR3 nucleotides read TGTGCCAGCAGCTTAAGGCTGGCAGGGCAGGACTATGGCTACACCTTC.

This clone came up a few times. The CDR3 bases are TGTGCCAGCAGCCTTACACCAATCGCTGAAGCTTTCTTT. Translating it yields CASSLTPIAEAFF. The rearrangement links TRBV12-3 or TRBV12-4 to TRBJ1-1; D gene uncertain. The CDR3 has 13 amino acids. Trimming took 6 bases from V and 6 from J, leaving 14 bases between them.

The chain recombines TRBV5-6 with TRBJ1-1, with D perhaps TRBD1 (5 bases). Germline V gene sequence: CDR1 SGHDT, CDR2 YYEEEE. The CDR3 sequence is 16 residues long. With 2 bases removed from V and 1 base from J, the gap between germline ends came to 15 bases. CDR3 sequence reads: CASSFPGNRGNTEAFF. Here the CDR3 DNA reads TGTGCCAGCAGCTTTCCAGGGAACAGAGGGAACACTGAAGCTTTCTTT.

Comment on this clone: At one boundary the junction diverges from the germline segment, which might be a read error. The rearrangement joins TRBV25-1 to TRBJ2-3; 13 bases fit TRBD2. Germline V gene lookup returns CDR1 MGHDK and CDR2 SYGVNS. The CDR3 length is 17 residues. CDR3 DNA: TGTGCCAGCAGTGAAGGGACTAGCGGGACGGGCACCGATACGCAGTATTTT. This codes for CASSEGTSGTGTDTQYF.

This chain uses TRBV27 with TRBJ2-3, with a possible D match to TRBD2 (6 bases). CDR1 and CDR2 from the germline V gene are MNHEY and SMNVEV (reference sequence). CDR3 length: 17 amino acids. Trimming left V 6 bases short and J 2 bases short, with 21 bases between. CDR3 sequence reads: CASSTPRFSGTTDTQYF. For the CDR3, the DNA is TGTGCCAGCAGCACCCCCCGGTTTAGCGGAACCACAGATACGCAGTATTTT.

CDR3 DNA sequence: TGTGCCAGTAGTATTTCAGGACAGGGGGCCTACGAGCAGTACTTC. This sequence encodes CASSISGQGAYEQYF. The chain uses TRBV19 and TRBJ2-7, with 10 bases aligning to TRBD1. This CDR3 is 15 amino acids long. Germline CDR1 is LNHDA and CDR2 is SQIVND (reference sequence). V dropped 3 bases and J dropped 2; count of bases not matched to a gene: 4.

In DNA, the CDR3 is TGTGCCATCAGTGCCACGGGGAGTTCGGGCTACGAGCAGTACGTC. Residues: CAISATGSSGYEQYV. The genes are TRBV10-3 and TRBJ2-7; D is possibly TRBD2 (5 bases). The CDR3 totals 15 residues. The V gene lost 4 bases and the J gene lost 3 bases, with 16 bases spanning the gap. CDR1 and CDR2 (germline): ENHRY, SYGVKD.

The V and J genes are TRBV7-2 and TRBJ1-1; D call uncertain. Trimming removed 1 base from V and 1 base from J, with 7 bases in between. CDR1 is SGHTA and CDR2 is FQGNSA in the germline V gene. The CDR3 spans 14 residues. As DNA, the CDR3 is TGTGCCAGCAGCTTAGTCCACGGGAACACTGAAGCTTTCTTT. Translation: CASSLVHGNTEAFF.

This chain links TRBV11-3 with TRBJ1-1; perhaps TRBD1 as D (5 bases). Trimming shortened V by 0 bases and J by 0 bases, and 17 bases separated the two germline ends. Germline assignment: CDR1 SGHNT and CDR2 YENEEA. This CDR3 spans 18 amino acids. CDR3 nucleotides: TGTGCCAGCAGCTTAGATCCCTCCAGACAGCCGATGAACACTGAAGCTTTCTTT. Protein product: CASSLDPSRQPMNTEAFF.

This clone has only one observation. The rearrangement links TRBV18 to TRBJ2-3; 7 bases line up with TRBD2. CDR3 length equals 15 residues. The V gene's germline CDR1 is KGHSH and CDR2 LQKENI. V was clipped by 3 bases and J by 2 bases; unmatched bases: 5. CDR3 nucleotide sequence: TGTGCCAGCTCACCCCCGGGGGGAGTCACAGATACGCAGTATTTT. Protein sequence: CASSPPGGVTDTQYF.

CDR3 sequence: CASSAGLAGNNEQFF. CDR3 DNA: TGCGCCAGCAGCGCGGGACTAGCGGGGAACAATGAGCAGTTCTTC. V usage is TRBV5-1 and J usage is TRBJ2-1; 13 bases match TRBD2. The CDR3 length is 15 residues. Germline V gene lookup returns CDR1 SGHRS and CDR2 YFSETQ. V lost 4 bases, J lost 5 bases, and 3 bases stayed unmatched.

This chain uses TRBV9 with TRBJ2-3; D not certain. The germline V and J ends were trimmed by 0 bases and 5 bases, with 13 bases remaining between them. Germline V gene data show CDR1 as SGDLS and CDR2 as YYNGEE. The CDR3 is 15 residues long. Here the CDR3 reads CASSVAGLAEDTQYF. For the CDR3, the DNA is TGTGCCAGCAGCGTAGCTGGGCTTGCTGAAGATACGCAGTATTTT. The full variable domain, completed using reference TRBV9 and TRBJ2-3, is DSGVTQTPKHLITATGQRVTLRCSPRSGDLSVYWYQQSLDQGLQFLIQYYNGEERAKGNILERFSAQQFPDLHSELNLSSLELGDSALYFCASSVAGLAEDTQYFGPGTRLTVL.

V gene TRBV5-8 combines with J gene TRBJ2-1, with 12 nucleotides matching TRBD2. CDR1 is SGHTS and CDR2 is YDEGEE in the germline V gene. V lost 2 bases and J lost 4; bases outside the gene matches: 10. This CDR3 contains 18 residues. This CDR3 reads CASSFYRYGLAGYNEQFF. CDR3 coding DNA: TGTGCCAGCAGCTTCTATCGATACGGACTAGCGGGGTACAATGAGCAGTTCTTC.

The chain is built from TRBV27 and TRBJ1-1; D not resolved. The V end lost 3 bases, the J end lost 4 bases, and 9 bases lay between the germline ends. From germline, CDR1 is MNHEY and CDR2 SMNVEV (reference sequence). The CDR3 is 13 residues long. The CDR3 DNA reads TGTGCCAGCAGTTTCGGAGACTTCACTGAAGCTTTCTTT. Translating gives CASSFGDFTEAFF.

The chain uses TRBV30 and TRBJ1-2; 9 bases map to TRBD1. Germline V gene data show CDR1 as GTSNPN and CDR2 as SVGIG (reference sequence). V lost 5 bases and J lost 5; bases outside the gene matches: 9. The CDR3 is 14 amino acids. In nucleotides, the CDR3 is TGTGCCTGGCTCTCAGGGACAGGGCAGTATGGCTACACCTTC. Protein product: CAWLSGTGQYGYTF.

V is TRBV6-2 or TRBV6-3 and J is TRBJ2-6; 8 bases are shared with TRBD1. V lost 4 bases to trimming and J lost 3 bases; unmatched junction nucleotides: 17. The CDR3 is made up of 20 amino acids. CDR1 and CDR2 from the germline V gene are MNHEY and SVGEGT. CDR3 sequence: CASSSDRVLGSSDGANVLTF. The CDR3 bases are TGTGCCAGCAGTTCGGACAGGGTATTAGGATCCTCTGATGGGGCCAACGTCCTGACTTTC.

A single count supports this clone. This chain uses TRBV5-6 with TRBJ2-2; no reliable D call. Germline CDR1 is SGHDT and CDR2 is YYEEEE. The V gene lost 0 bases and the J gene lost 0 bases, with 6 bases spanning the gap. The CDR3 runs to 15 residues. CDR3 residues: CASSLGHANTGELFF. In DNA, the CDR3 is TGTGCCAGCAGCTTGGGACACGCGAACACCGGGGAGCTGTTTTTT. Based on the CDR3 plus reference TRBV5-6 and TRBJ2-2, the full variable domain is DAGVTQSPTHLIKTRGQQVTLRCSPKSGHDTVSWYQQALGQGPQFIFQYYEEEERQRGNFPDRFSGHQFPNYSSELNVNALLLGDSALYLCASSLGHANTGELFFGEGSRLTVL.

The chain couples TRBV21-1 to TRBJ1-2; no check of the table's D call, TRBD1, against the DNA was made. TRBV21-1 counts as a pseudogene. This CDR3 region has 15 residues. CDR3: CASKPSDRVPGGYTF. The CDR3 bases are TGTGCCAGCAAACCCTCCGACAGGGTACCGGGCGGCTACACCTTC.

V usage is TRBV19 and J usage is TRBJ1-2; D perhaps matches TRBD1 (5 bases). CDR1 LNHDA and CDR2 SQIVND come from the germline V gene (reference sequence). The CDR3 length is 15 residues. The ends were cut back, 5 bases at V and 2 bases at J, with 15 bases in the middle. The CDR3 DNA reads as TGTGCCAGTAGTGGGGGGAGGCGTTTGAACTATGGCTACACCTTC. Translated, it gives CASSGGRRLNYGYTF.

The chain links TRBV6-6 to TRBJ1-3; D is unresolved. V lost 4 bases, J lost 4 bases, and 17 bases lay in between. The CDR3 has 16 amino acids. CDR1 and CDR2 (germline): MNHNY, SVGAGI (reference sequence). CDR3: CASSSSSLGDGNTIYF. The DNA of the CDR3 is TGTGCCAGCAGTTCTAGCTCCCTCGGAGACGGAAACACCATATATTTT.

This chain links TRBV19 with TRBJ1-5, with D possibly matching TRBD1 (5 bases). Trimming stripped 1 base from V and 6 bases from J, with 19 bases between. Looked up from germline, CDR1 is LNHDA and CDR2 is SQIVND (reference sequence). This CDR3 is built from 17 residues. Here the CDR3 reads CASSIGKGIKGLQPQHF. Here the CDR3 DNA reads TGTGCCAGTAGTATAGGGAAGGGAATCAAGGGACTTCAGCCCCAGCATTTT.

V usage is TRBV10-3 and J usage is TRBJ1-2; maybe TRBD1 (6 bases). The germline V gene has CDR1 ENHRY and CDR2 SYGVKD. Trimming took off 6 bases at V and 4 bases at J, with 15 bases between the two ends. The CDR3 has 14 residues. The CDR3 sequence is CAIRAGAMGYGYTF. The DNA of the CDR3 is TGTGCCATCAGGGCGGGGGCTATGGGCTATGGCTACACCTTC.

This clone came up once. The DNA of the CDR3 is TGTGCCAGTAGTCTACAGGGGGATGGCTACACCTTC. Translation gives CASSLQGDGYTF. The chain has TRBV19 and TRBJ1-2, with 8 bases matching TRBD1. The CDR3 has 12 amino acids. Looked up from germline, CDR1 is LNHDA and CDR2 is SQIVND (reference sequence). The V and J ends lost 5 bases and 6 bases, in that order; junction bases with no gene match: 2. Full variable domain (rest looked up from reference TRBV19 and TRBJ1-2): DGGITQSPKYLFRKEGQNVTLSCEQNLNHDAMYWYRQDPGQGLRLIYYSQIVNDFQKGDIAEGYSVSREKKESFPLTVTSAQKNPTAFYLCASSLQGDGYTFGSGTRLTVV.

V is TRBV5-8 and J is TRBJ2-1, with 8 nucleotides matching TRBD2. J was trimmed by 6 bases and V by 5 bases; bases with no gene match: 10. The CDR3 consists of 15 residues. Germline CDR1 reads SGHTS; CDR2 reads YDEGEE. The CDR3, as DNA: TGTGCCAGCAGTTTTAGGGGGACTAGGGGCAATGAGCAGTTCTTC. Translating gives CASSFRGTRGNEQFF.

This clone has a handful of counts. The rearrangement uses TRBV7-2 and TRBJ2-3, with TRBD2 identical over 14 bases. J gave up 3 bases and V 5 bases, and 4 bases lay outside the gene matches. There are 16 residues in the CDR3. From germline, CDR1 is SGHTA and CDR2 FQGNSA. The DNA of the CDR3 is TGTGCCAGCAGCACGACTAGCGGGAGGGCTACAGATACGCAGTATTTT. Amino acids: CASSTTSGRATDTQYF.

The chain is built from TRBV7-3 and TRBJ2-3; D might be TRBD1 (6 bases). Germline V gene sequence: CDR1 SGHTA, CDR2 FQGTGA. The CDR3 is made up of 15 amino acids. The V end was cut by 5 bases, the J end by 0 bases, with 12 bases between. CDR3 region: CASSLHRASTDTQYF. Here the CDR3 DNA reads TGTGCCAGCAGCCTACACAGGGCTAGCACAGATACGCAGTATTTT.